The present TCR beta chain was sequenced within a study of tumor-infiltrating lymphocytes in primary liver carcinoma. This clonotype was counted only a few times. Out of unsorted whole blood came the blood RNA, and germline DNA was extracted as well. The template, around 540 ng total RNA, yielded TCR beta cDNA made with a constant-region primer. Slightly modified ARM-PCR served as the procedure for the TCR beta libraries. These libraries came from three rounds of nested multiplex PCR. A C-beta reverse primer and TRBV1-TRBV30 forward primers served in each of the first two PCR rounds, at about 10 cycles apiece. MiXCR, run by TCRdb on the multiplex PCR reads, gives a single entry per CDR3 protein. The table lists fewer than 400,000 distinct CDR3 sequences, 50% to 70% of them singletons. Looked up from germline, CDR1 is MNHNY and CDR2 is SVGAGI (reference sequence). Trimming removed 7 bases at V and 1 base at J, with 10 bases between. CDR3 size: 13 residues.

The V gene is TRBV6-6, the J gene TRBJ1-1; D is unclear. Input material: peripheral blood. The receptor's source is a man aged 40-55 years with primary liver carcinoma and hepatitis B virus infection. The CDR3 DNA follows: TGTGCCAGCATCCCCCTCCAGAACACTGAAGCTTTCTTT. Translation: CASIPLQNTEAFF.